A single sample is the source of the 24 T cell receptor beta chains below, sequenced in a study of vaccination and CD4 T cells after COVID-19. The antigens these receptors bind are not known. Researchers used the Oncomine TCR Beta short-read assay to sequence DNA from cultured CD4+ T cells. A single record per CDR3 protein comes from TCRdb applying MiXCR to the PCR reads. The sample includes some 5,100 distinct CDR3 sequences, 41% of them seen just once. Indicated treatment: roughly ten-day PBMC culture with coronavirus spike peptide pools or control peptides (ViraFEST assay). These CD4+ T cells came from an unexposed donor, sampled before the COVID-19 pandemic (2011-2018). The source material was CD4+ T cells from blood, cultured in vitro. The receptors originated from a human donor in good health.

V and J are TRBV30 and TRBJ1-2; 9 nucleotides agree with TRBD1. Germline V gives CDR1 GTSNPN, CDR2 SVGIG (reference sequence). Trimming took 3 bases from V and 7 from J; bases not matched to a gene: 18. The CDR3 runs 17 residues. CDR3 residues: CAWREWDRDGPASGYTF. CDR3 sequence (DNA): TGTGCCTGGAGGGAATGGGACAGGGATGGACCGGCATCTGGCTACACCTTC.

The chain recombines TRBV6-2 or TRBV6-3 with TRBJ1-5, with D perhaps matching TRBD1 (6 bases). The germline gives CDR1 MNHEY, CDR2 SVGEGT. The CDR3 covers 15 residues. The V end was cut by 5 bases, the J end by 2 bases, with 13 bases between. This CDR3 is CASSQGTPRNQPQHF. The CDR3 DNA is TGTGCCAGCAGTCAGGGGACACCCCGCAATCAGCCCCAGCATTTT.

The CDR3 DNA sequence: TGCAGTGCTAGAGTAGGACAGGGGGCATTTGGCGAAAAACTGTTTTTT. Its translation is CSARVGQGAFGEKLFF. V gene TRBV20-1 combines with J gene TRBJ1-4, with 11 bases that match TRBD1. Per the germline V gene, CDR1 is DFQATT and CDR2 is SNEGSKA (reference sequence). V gave up 1 base and J gave up 8 bases; unmatched junction bases: 9. The CDR3 is 16 amino acids.

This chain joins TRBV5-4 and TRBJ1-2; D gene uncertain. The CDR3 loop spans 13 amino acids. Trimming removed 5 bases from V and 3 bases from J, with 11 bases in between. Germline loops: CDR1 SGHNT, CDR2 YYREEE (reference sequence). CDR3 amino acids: CASSLPRDYGYTF. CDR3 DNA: TGTGCCAGCAGTTTACCACGAGACTATGGCTACACCTTC.

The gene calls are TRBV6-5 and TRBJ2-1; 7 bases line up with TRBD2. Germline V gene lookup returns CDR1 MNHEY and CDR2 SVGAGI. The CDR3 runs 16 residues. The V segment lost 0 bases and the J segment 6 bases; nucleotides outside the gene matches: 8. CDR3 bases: TGTGCCAGCAGTTACTCCCCCGGGGGGTTTGCCAATGAGCAGTTCTTC. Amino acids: CASSYSPGGFANEQFF.

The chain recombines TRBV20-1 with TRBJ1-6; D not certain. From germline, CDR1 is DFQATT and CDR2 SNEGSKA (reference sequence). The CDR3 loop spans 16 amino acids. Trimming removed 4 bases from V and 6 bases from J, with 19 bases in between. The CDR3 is CSATLLPARFNSPLHF. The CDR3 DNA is TGCAGTGCTACATTGCTCCCGGCACGTTTTAATTCACCCCTCCACTTT.

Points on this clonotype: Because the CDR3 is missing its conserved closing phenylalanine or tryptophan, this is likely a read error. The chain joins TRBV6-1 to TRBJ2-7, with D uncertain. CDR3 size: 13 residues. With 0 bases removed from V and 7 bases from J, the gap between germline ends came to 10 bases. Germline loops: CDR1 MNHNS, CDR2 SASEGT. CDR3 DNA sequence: TGTGCCAGCAGTGAAGCGGACCTCTTTGAGCAGTACCTC. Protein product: CASSEADLFEQYL.

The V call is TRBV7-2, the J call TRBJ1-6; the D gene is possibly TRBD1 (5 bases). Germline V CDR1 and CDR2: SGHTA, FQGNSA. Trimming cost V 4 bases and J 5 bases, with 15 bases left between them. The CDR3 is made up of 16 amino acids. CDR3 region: CASSSPGGGNNSPLHF. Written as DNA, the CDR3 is TGTGCCAGCAGCTCCCCGGGGGGGGGGAATAATTCACCCCTCCACTTT.

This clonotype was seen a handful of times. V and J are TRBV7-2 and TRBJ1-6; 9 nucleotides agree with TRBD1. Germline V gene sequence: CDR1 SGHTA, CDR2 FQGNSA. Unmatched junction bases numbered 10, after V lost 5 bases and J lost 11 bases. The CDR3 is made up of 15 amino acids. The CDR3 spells CASSPGPGTGTPLHF. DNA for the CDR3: TGTGCCAGCAGCCCGGGACCAGGGACAGGGACACCCCTCCACTTT.

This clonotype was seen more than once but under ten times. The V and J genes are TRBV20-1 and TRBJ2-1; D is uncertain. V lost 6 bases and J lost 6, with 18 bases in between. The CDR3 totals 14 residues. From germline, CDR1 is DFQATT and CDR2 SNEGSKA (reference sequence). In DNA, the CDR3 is TGCAGTGCCCCTCAGCTGGAGCGAGGCAATGAGCAGTTCTTC. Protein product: CSAPQLERGNEQFF.

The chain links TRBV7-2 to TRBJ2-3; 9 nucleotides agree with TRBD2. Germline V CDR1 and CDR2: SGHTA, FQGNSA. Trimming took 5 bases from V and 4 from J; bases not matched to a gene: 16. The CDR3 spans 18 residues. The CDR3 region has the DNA TGTGCCAGCAGCCGCCAACTAGCGGGCCTGCACATCGCAGATACGCAGTATTTT. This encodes CASSRQLAGLHIADTQYF.

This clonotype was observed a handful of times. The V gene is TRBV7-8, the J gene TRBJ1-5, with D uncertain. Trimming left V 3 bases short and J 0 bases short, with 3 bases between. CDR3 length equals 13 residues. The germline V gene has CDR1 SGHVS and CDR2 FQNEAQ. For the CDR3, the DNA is TGTGCCAGCAGCTTTGATAGCAATCAGCCCCAGCATTTT. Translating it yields CASSFDSNQPQHF.

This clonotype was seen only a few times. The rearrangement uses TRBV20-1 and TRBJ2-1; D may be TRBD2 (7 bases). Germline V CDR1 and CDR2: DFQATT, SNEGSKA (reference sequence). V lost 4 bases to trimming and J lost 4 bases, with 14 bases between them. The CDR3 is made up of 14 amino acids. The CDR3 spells CSAIGGAFYNEQFF. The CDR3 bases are TGCAGTGCTATAGGGGGGGCCTTTTACAATGAGCAGTTCTTC.

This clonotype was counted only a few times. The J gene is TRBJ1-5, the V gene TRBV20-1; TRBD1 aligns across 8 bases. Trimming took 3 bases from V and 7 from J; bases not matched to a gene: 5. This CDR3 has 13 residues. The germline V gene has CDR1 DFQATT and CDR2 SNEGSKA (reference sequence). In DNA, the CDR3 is TGCAGTGCTAGGGTGACAGGGGCACAGCCCCAGCATTTT. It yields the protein CSARVTGAQPQHF.

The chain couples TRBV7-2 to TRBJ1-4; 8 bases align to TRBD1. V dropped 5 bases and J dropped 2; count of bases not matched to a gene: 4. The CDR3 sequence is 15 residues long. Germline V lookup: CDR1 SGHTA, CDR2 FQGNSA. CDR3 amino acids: CASSLDRGTNEKLFF. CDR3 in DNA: TGTGCCAGCAGCCTAGACAGGGGCACTAATGAAAAACTGTTTTTT.

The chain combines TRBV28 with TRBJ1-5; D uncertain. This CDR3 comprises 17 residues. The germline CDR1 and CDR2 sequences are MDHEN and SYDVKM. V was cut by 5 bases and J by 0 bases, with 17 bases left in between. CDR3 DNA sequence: TGTGCCAGCAGTGGCGGCCTGAGAAGCTATAGCAATCAGCCCCAGCATTTT. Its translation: CASSGGLRSYSNQPQHF.

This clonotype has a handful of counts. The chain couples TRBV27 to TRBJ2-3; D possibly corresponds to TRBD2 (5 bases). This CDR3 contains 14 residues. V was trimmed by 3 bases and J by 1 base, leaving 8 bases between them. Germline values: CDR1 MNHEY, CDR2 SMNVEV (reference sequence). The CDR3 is CASSFPGGTDTQYF. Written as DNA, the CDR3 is TGTGCCAGCAGTTTCCCCGGGGGCACAGATACGCAGTATTTT.

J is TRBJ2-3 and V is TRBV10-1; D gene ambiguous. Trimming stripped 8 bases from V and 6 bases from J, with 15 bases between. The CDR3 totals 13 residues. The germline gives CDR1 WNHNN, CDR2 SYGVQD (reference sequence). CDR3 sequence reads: CASQTPYSDTQYF. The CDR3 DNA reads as TGCGCCAGCCAAACCCCCTATTCGGATACGCAGTATTTT.

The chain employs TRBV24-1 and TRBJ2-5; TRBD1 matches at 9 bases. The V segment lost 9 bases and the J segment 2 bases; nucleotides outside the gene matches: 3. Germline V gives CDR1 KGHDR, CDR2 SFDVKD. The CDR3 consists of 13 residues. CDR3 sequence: CATWTGEQETQYF. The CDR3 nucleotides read TGTGCCACCTGGACAGGGGAACAAGAGACCCAGTACTTC.

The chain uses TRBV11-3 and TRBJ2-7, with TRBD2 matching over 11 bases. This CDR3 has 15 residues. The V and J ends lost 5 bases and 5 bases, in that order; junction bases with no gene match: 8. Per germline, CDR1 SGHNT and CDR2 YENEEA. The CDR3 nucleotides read TGTGCCAGCAGCCCTAACCTAGCGGGAGGTAACGAGCAGTACTTC. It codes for CASSPNLAGGNEQYF.

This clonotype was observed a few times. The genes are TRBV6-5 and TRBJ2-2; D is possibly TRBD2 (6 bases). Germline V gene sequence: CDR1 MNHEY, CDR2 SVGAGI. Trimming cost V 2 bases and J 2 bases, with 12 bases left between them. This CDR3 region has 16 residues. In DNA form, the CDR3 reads TGTGCCAGCAGTTACGGGGCTAGCGTTAACACCGGGGAGCTGTTTTTT. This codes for CASSYGASVNTGELFF.

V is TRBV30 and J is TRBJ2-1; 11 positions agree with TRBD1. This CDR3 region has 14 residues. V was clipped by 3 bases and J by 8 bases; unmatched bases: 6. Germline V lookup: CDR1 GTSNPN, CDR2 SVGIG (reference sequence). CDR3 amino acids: CAWSRDRGAYEQFF. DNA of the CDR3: TGTGCCTGGAGCCGGGACAGGGGGGCCTATGAGCAGTTCTTC.

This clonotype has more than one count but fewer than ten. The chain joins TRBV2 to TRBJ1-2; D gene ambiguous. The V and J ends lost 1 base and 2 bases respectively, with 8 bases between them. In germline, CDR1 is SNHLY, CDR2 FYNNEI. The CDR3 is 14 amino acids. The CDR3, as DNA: TGTGCCAGCAGTGAAGAGACGGAGAACTATGGCTACACCTTC. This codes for CASSEETENYGYTF. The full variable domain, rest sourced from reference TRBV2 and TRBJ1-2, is EPEVTQTPSHQVTQMGQEVILRCVPISNHLYFYWYRQILGQKVEFLVSFYNNEISEKSEIFDDQFSVERPDGSNFTLKIRSTKLEDSAMYFCASSEETENYGYTFGSGTRLTVV.

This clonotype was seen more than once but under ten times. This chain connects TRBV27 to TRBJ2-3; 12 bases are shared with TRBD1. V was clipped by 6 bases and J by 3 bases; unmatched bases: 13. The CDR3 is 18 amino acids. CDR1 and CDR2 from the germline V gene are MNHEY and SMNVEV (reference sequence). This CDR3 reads CASSAPGQGARMTDTQYF. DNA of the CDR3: TGTGCCAGCAGCGCACCGGGACAGGGGGCGCGAATGACAGATACGCAGTATTTT.